The next 28 T cell receptor beta chains were all read from a single sample in a study of CD8+CD57+ T cells in acquired aplastic anemia. Profiling of TCR beta VDJ combinations and CDR3 sequences used genomic DNA as template. TCRdb redid the calling of the reads with MiXCR, one entry per CDR3 protein. Here the sample spans under 350,000 distinct CDR3 sequences, approximately 57% being singletons. Sequencing involved patients with CD8+CD57+ cell expansion previously shown by flow cytometry. The specimen was sorted CD4+, CD8+, or CD8+CD57+ T cells (not recorded which) from PBMCs. Receptors were obtained from a human donor with aplastic anemia.

In its sample, this clonotype was seen a few times. The chain employs TRBV6-4 and TRBJ1-1, with unresolved D. Trimming cost V 6 bases and J 0 bases, with 8 bases left between them. CDR1 is MRHNA, CDR2 SNTAGT, per germline. The CDR3 has 13 amino acids. The CDR3 nucleotides are TGTGCCAGCAGGGCAGGCCTGAACACTGAAGCTTTCTTT. It is translated as CASRAGLNTEAFF.

V and J are TRBV9 and TRBJ2-1; 7 nucleotides agree with TRBD2. J lost 0 bases, V lost 4 bases, and 13 bases had no gene match. This CDR3 has 18 residues. CDR1 and CDR2 from the germline V gene are SGDLS and YYNGEE. In nucleotides, the CDR3 is TGTGCCAGCAGCCCCTACGGGGCGGGAGCTACCTCCTACAATGAGCAGTTCTTC. Translation: CASSPYGAGATSYNEQFF.

The rearrangement uses TRBV2 and TRBJ2-3, with TRBD2 matching 10 bases. Looked up from germline, CDR1 is SNHLY and CDR2 is FYNNEI. The CDR3 covers 16 residues. The junction had 6 bases not matched to a gene; V was cut back by 6 bases and J by 0 bases. This CDR3 reads CASRQGLALSTDTQYF. The CDR3 DNA sequence: TGTGCCAGCAGACAGGGACTAGCGCTAAGCACAGATACGCAGTATTTT.

There are many counts of this clonotype. The gene calls are TRBV11-3 and TRBJ1-1; D is ambiguous. Trimming left V 4 bases short and J 5 bases short, with 8 bases between. This CDR3 comprises 12 residues. Germline-derived CDR1 and CDR2 are SGHNT and YENEEA. The CDR3 protein is CASSSPRTEAFF. CDR3 in DNA: TGTGCCAGCAGCTCACCTCGGACTGAAGCTTTCTTT.

V and J are TRBV20-1 and TRBJ2-1; 9 nucleotides match TRBD2. With V trimmed by 5 bases and J by 0 bases, 2 bases remained unmatched. Germline V lookup: CDR1 DFQATT, CDR2 SNEGSKA (reference sequence). The length of the CDR3 is 14 residues. CDR3 sequence (DNA): TGCAGTGCTTTTAGCGGGAGCTCCTACAATGAGCAGTTCTTC. Translating it yields CSAFSGSSYNEQFF.

This clonotype was seen repeatedly, ten times or more. J is TRBJ2-1 and V is TRBV24-1; 13 nucleotides agree with TRBD2. J was trimmed by 5 bases and V by 7 bases; bases with no gene match: 7. The V gene's germline CDR1 is KGHDR and CDR2 SFDVKD. This CDR3 contains 16 residues. CDR3 nucleotides: TGTGCCACCAGCGACCCCGGGACTAGCGGGAACAATGAGCAGTTCTTC. The encoded protein is CATSDPGTSGNNEQFF.

The rearrangement joins TRBV28 to TRBJ2-7, with D maybe TRBD1 (5 bases). The CDR3 length is 14 residues. V was clipped by 6 bases and J by 3 bases, with 15 bases between them. CDR1 and CDR2 (germline): MDHEN, SYDVKM. CDR3: CASSEPPRVYEQYF. The CDR3 DNA reads as TGTGCCAGCAGCGAGCCACCCAGGGTCTACGAGCAGTACTTC.

This clonotype appeared a few times. As the CDR3 is not closed by the conserved phenylalanine or tryptophan, this likely results from a read error. The rearrangement joins TRBV3-1 to TRBJ2-7; the D is unclear. The J call may be in error: the DNA end matches TRBJ2-1 better. This CDR3 has 9 residues. Germline V lookup: CDR1 LGHDT, CDR2 YNNKEL (reference sequence). In DNA form, the CDR3 reads TGTGCCAGCAGCCAAGGGCAGTTCCTC. This sequence encodes CASSQGQFL.

This clonotype was detected many times. The chain links TRBV7-9 to TRBJ2-3; D is unclear. There are 15 residues in the CDR3. Germline V lookup: CDR1 SEHNR, CDR2 FQNEAQ (reference sequence). The V and J ends lost 4 bases and 2 bases respectively, with 13 bases between them. DNA for the CDR3: TGTGCCAGCAGCTCTTTAGAGCTGATCACAGATACGCAGTATTTT. This sequence encodes CASSSLELITDTQYF.

This sequence joins TRBV20-1 and TRBJ2-3; D ambiguous. Trimming stripped 0 bases from V and 5 bases from J, with 12 bases between. The CDR3 covers 14 residues. Germline loops: CDR1 DFQATT, CDR2 SNEGSKA (reference sequence). The CDR3 reads CSARDRPLGDTQYF. CDR3 bases: TGCAGTGCTAGAGATCGACCTTTGGGAGATACGCAGTATTTT.

The chain links TRBV2 to TRBJ2-7; D may be TRBD2 (6 bases). Between the trimmed V and J ends, which lost 8 bases and 6 bases, there was a span of 17 bases. The CDR3 runs 13 residues. Germline V gene lookup returns CDR1 SNHLY and CDR2 FYNNEI. CDR3 DNA sequence: TGTGCCAGCTCACTAGCCTTGTCGTCCGAGCAGTACTTC. Amino acids: CASSLALSSEQYF.

The chain recombines TRBV5-1 with TRBJ1-1, with D perhaps TRBD1 (5 bases). Trimming removed 3 bases at V and 1 base at J, with 10 bases between. Germline values: CDR1 SGHRS, CDR2 YFSETQ. The CDR3 runs to 14 residues. DNA for the CDR3: TGCGCCAGCAGCTGGCAGACAGCGAACACTGAAGCTTTCTTT. It is translated as CASSWQTANTEAFF.

This clonotype was observed many times. V and J are TRBV7-2 and TRBJ1-2, with D possibly matching TRBD1 (5 bases). Trimming pared 4 bases from V and 0 bases from J, leaving 9 bases between. CDR1 is SGHTA and CDR2 is FQGNSA in the germline V gene. The CDR3 consists of 14 residues. The CDR3 protein is CASSSSTANYGYTF. In DNA, the CDR3 is TGTGCCAGCAGCTCTTCGACAGCTAACTATGGCTACACCTTC.

This chain uses TRBV7-2 with TRBJ1-3; possibly TRBD1 for D (6 bases). Germline V lookup: CDR1 SGHTA, CDR2 FQGNSA. This CDR3 is 15 amino acids long. V lost 5 bases and J 0 bases, leaving 11 bases between the germline ends. The DNA for the CDR3 is TGTGCCAGCAGCACGAAGGGGGGCTCTGGAAACACCATATATTTT. Translating it yields CASSTKGGSGNTIYF.

This chain joins TRBV19 and TRBJ2-2; TRBD1 aligns across 9 bases. The germline V gene encodes CDR1 LNHDA and CDR2 SQIVND (reference sequence). This CDR3 contains 16 residues. With V trimmed by 4 bases and J by 4 bases, 7 bases remained unmatched. The CDR3 sequence is CASSTSGTGSTGELFF. In nucleotides, the CDR3 is TGTGCCAGTAGTACCTCCGGGACAGGGAGCACCGGGGAGCTGTTTTTT.

J is TRBJ1-6 and V is TRBV9, with D unclear. This CDR3 contains 15 residues. Trimming took 4 bases from V and 8 from J, leaving 16 bases between them. In germline, CDR1 is SGDLS, CDR2 YYNGEE. CDR3 nucleotides: TGTGCCAGCAGCTTGGAGGTCACAGCAGATTCACCCCTCCACTTT. Residues: CASSLEVTADSPLHF. Complete variable domain (other parts from reference TRBV9 and TRBJ1-6): DSGVTQTPKHLITATGQRVTLRCSPRSGDLSVYWYQQSLDQGLQFLIQYYNGEERAKGNILERFSAQQFPDLHSELNLSSLELGDSALYFCASSLEVTADSPLHFGNGTRLTVT.

This chain's CDR3 is CASSPGRGVEAFF. CDR3 sequence (DNA): TGTGCCAGCAGTCCCGGTCGGGGCGTTGAAGCTTTCTTT. The chain employs TRBV7-2 and TRBJ1-1; D is possibly TRBD1 (5 bases). The CDR3 spans 13 residues. Trimming cost V 6 bases and J 7 bases, with 15 bases left between them. Germline V gives CDR1 SGHTA, CDR2 FQGNSA.

The chain carries TRBV5-6 and TRBJ2-7; 10 nucleotides match TRBD1. Trimming removed 1 base from V and 6 bases from J; junction bases left unmatched: 7. CDR1 and CDR2 (germline): SGHDT, YYEEEE. The CDR3 spans 15 residues. CDR3 in DNA: TGTGCCAGCAGCTTGTTAGGGGACAGGGGAGGCGAGCAGTACTTC. It encodes CASSLLGDRGGEQYF.

The chain recombines TRBV10-2 with TRBJ2-3; D might be TRBD1 or TRBD2, each matching 5 bases. V shed 1 base and J shed 1 base, with 15 bases lying between them. The CDR3 is 17 residues long. Germline V gives CDR1 WSHSY, CDR2 SAAADI. CDR3 DNA: TGCGCCAGCAGTGAGTGGAGTTTGGGGGTGGGCACAGATACGCAGTATTTT. Translating gives CASSEWSLGVGTDTQYF.

This clonotype showed up many times. This chain links TRBV6-1 with TRBJ1-6; D call uncertain. Germline V gene lookup returns CDR1 MNHNS and CDR2 SASEGT. The germline V and J ends were trimmed by 6 bases and 5 bases, with 8 bases remaining between them. The CDR3 is made up of 13 amino acids. The CDR3 coding sequence is TGTGCCAGCAGAGGACGCAATAATTCACCCCTCCACTTT. Its translation is CASRGRNNSPLHF.

In this sample, this clonotype turned up many times. The chain is built from TRBV2 and TRBJ1-1; maybe TRBD1 (5 bases). Germline assignment: CDR1 SNHLY and CDR2 FYNNEI. Deletions cut 4 bases from V and 3 bases from J, with 12 bases between. The CDR3 runs to 14 residues. Here the CDR3 DNA reads TGTGCCAGCAGTGTGGGGGGAAGGGACACTGAAGCTTTCTTT. Its protein is CASSVGGRDTEAFF. The full variable domain, rest sourced from reference TRBV2 and TRBJ1-1, is EPEVTQTPSHQVTQMGQEVILRCVPISNHLYFYWYRQILGQKVEFLVSFYNNEISEKSEIFDDQFSVERPDGSNFTLKIRSTKLEDSAMYFCASSVGGRDTEAFFGQGTRLTVV.

This clonotype was seen more than once but under ten times. The chain recombines TRBV20-1 with TRBJ2-5, with D possibly matching TRBD1 (7 bases). This CDR3 has 17 amino acids. Per the germline V gene, CDR1 is DFQATT and CDR2 is SNEGSKA (reference sequence). V lost 1 base and J 3 bases, leaving 21 bases between the germline ends. The CDR3 region is CSARASGGSLSKETQYF. CDR3 DNA: TGCAGTGCTAGAGCGTCAGGGGGGAGTCTCTCAAAAGAGACCCAGTACTTC.

This chain connects TRBV3-1 to TRBJ2-7; maybe TRBD2 (7 bases). The CDR3 extends over 15 amino acids. Looked up from germline, CDR1 is LGHDT and CDR2 is YNNKEL (reference sequence). V lost 6 bases and J 2 bases, leaving 17 bases between the germline ends. CDR3 in amino acids: CASSPRRGRAYEQYF. The CDR3 DNA follows: TGTGCCAGCAGTCCCCGAAGGGGGAGGGCCTACGAGCAGTACTTC.

Ten or more counts support this clonotype. The rearrangement links TRBV20-1 to TRBJ1-1; D unresolved. V gave up 7 bases and J gave up 5 bases, with 17 bases separating them. This CDR3 contains 13 residues. Germline CDR1 reads DFQATT; CDR2 reads SNEGSKA (reference sequence). The CDR3 bases are TGCAGTGAGTGGCAGGTTAGGAAGACTGAAGCTTTCTTT. Translating it yields CSEWQVRKTEAFF.

Concerning this clonotype itself: At one of its ends the junction is not consistent with the germline gene, which may arise from a read error. The chain has TRBV25-1 and TRBJ2-5; 9 nucleotides align to TRBD1. Germline CDR1 is MGHDK and CDR2 is SYGVNS. CDR3 length: 16 residues. CDR3 coding DNA: TGTGCCTGCAGTGCTACAGGGGGCGGTTGGCGAGAGACCCAGTACTTC. Protein product: CACSATGGGWRETQYF.

The rearrangement links TRBV7-3 to TRBJ1-2; the D is unclear. This CDR3 is built from 12 residues. Germline V CDR1 and CDR2: SGHTA, FQGTGA. V was trimmed by 5 bases and J by 10 bases, leaving 14 bases between them. CDR3 bases: TGTGCCAGCAGCAGAGTAGTCGGCGACTACACCTTC. It codes for CASSRVVGDYTF.

This chain links TRBV7-9 with TRBJ1-2, with D perhaps TRBD1 (5 bases). This CDR3 is 14 amino acids long. The germline V and J ends were trimmed by 0 bases and 6 bases, with 11 bases remaining between them. CDR1 and CDR2 (germline): SEHNR, FQNEAQ (reference sequence). CDR3 coding DNA: TGTGCCAGCAGCTTAGCGACAGTAACCAATGGCTACACCTTC. Amino acids: CASSLATVTNGYTF.

Notes on this clonotype: Sequence at one end of the junction differs from germline and may be a read error. The rearrangement joins TRBV7-9 to TRBJ2-5; TRBD1 is a possible D gene (5 bases). This CDR3 has 13 amino acids. The V gene's germline CDR1 is SEHNR and CDR2 FQNEAQ (reference sequence). This CDR3 reads CASSSIGEDTQYF. DNA for the CDR3: TGTGCCAGCAGCTCTATAGGGGAAGACACCCAGTACTTC. The full variable domain, with the rest looked up from reference TRBV7-9 and TRBJ2-5, is DTGVSQNPRHKITKRGQNVTFRCDPISEHNRLYWYRQTLGQGPEFLTYFQNEAQLEKSRLLSDRFSAERPKGSFSTLEIQRTEQGDSAMYLCASSSIGEDTQYFGPGTRLLVL.